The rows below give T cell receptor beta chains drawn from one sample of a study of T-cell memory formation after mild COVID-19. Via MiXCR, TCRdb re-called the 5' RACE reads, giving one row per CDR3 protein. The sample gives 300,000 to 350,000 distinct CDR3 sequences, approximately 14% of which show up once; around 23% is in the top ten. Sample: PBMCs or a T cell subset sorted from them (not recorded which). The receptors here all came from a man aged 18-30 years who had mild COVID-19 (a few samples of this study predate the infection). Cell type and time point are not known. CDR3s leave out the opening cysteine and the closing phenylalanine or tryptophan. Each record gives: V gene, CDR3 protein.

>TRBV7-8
ASSMGLAGGLAKNIQY
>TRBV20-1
SARENEGYT
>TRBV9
ASSAAVGATLETQY
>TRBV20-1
SANRVSGANVLT
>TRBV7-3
ASSLIGWNNQPQH
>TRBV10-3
AISEIGVDNEQF
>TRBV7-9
ASVRTGGEETQY
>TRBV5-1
ASSLRGYGTAKNIQY
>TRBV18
ASTPSFGKDYNEQF
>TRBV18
ASSPDWNTEAF
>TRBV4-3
ASSQDTGAGGYT
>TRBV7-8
ASSRRLYNNEQF
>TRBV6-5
ASRAARGSGSNTGELF
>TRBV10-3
AISPDTGGGYT
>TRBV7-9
ASSGPLNTEAF
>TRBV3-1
ASSPFPLTYEQY
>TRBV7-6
ASSLEGDATDTQY
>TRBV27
ASSSGRNYGYT
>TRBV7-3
ASSEAPRTEAF
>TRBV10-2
ASSGSPFYEQY